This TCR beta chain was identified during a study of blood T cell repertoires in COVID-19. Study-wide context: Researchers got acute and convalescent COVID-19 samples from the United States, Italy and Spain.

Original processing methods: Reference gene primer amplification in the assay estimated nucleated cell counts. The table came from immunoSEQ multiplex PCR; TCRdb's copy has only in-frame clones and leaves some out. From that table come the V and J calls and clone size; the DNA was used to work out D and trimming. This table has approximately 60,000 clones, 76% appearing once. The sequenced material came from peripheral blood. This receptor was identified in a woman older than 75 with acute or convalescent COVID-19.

The CDR3 DNA is TGTGCCAGCAGCCGCACTAGCGGGAGGGCCACCGGGGAGCTGTTTTTT. It codes for CASSRTSGRATGELFF. The chain carries TRBV7-3 and TRBJ2-2; 13 nucleotides agree with TRBD2. The CDR3 totals 16 residues. Germline values: CDR1 SGHTA, CDR2 FQGTGA. Trimming removed 5 bases from V and 4 bases from J; junction bases left unmatched: 4.